This T cell receptor (beta chain) was identified in a study of metastatic and nonmetastatic thyroid tumors. The wider study: The authors compared repertoires across blood and tumor or nodule tissue from malignant and benign thyroid patients.

Every patient underwent thyroid surgery untreated. Germline CDR1 reads ENHRY; CDR2 reads SYGVKD. The CDR3 covers 12 residues. Trimming cost V 0 bases and J 9 bases, with 8 bases left between them. As originally analysed: In papillary thyroid cancer, a distant-metastasis classifier was built using CDR3 differences across clinicopathological groups. TCRdb re-called the PCR reads with MiXCR. TCRdb, not the authors, supplied the V and J calls. The table has around 42,000 clones, around 10% seen once; the top ten hold approximately 8.7%. Points from the study as a whole: According to reports, the diversity of TCR beta was significantly higher in malignant thyroid tumors than in benign nodules, and this held in both blood and tumor samples.

This clone was seen ten or more times. As yet, its antigen is unknown. The chain joins TRBV10-3 to TRBJ1-2; no definite D call. The sample comprised blood. The TCR sequence derives from a male donor with papillary thyroid cancer or a benign thyroid nodule (not recorded which). Some clones in this sample may be carry-over from other donors' samples. The CDR3 region is CAISESKDSYTF. For the CDR3, the DNA is TGTGCCATCAGTGAGTCAAAGGATAGCTACACCTTC.